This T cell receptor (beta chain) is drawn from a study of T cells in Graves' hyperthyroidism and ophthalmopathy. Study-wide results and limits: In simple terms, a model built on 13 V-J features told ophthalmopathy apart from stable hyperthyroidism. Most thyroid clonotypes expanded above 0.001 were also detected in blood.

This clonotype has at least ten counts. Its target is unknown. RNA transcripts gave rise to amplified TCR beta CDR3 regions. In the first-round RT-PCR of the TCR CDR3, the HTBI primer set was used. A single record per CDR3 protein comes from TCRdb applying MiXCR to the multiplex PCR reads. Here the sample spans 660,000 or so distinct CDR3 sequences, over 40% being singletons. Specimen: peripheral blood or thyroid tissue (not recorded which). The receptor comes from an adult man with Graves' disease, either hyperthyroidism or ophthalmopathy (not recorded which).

CDR3 sequence reads: CSAAPGLAGEQYF. CDR3 coding DNA: TGCAGTGCTGCACCGGGACTAGCGGGCGAGCAGTACTTC. This chain uses TRBV20-1 with TRBJ2-7; 12 bases line up with TRBD2. V lost 5 bases and J lost 6; bases outside the gene matches: 5. Germline V lookup: CDR1 DFQATT, CDR2 SNEGSKA (reference sequence). CDR3 size: 13 residues.